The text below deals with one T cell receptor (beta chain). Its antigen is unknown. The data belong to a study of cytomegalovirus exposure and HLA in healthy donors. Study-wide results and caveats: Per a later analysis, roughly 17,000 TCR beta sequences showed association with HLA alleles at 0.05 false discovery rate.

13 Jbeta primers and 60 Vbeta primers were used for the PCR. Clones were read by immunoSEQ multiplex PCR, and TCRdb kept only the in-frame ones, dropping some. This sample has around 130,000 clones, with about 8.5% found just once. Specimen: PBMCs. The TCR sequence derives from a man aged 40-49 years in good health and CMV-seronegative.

The CDR3 protein is CASSVSSSPYEQYF. The CDR3 DNA is TGTGCCAGCAGCGTAAGTAGTTCCCCCTACGAGCAGTACTTC. The chain combines TRBV9 with TRBJ2-7; D is unclear. Germline V gene sequence: CDR1 SGDLS, CDR2 YYNGEE. CDR3 size: 14 residues. Between the trimmed V and J ends, which lost 1 base and 2 bases, there was a span of 10 bases.